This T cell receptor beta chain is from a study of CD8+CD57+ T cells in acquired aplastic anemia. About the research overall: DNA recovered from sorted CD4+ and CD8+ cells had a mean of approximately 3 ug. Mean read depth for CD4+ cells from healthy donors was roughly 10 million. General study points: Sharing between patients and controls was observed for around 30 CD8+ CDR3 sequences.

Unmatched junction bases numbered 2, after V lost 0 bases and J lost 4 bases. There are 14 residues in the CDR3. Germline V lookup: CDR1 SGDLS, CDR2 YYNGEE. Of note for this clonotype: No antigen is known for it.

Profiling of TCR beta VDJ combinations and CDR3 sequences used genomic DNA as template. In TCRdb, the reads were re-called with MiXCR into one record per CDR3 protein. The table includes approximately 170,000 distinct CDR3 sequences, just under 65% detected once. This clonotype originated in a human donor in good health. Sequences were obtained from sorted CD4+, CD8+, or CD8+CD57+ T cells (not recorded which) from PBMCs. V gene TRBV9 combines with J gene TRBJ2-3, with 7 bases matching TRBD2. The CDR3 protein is CASSVGLAADTQYF. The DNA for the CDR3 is TGTGCCAGCAGCGTAGGGCTAGCGGCAGATACGCAGTATTTT.